These 3 T cell receptor beta chains share one sample of origin, sequenced in a study of blood T cell repertoires in COVID-19. The assay was immunoSEQ multiplex PCR, and TCRdb's table has in-frame clones only and misses some. This table has some 45,000 clones, over 70% appearing once. The sample taken for sequencing was peripheral blood. The receptors originated from a human donor with active COVID-19. The donor label of this sample is uncertain.

CDR3 DNA sequence: TGTGCCAGCAGCTTAGTGGGAGCAGGTCCCACCGGGGAGCTGTTTTTT. It yields the protein CASSLVGAGPTGELFF. The chain uses TRBV7-9 and TRBJ2-2, with D possibly TRBD2 on 5 matching bases. Germline CDR1 and CDR2: SEHNR and FQNEAQ (reference sequence). The CDR3 is 16 residues long. Trimming stripped 1 base from V and 4 bases from J, with 13 bases between. Together with reference TRBV7-9 and TRBJ2-2, the CDR3 gives the full variable domain: DTGVSQNPRHKITKRGQNVTFRCDPISEHNRLYWYRQTLGQGPEFLTYFQNEAQLEKSRLLSDRFSAERPKGSFSTLEIQRTEQGDSAMYLCASSLVGAGPTGELFFGEGSRLTVL.

The rearrangement joins TRBV6-5 to TRBJ1-2, with D possibly being TRBD1 (5 bases). In germline, CDR1 is MNHEY, CDR2 SVGAGI. CDR3 length: 15 residues. V lost 6 bases to trimming and J lost 0 bases, with 14 bases between them. The CDR3, as DNA: TGTGCCAGCAGCATAAACGGGGGGACTAACTATGGCTACACCTTC. Its translation is CASSINGGTNYGYTF.

This clone has just one count. The genes are TRBV18 and TRBJ2-5; tentative D call: TRBD2 (5 bases). Germline CDR1 and CDR2: KGHSH and LQKENI. This CDR3 spans 15 amino acids. V was cut by 0 bases and J by 3 bases, with 11 bases left in between. The DNA for the CDR3 is TGTGCCAGCTCACCACCTGAGAGCGGAAAAGAGACCCAGTACTTC. Translating gives CASSPPESGKETQYF. Complete variable domain (other parts from reference TRBV18 and TRBJ2-5): NAGVMQNPRHLVRRRGQEARLRCSPMKGHSHVYWYRQLPEEGLKFMVYLQKENIIDESGMPKERFSAEFPKEGPSILRIQQVVRGDSAAYFCASSPPESGKETQYFGPGTRLLVL.